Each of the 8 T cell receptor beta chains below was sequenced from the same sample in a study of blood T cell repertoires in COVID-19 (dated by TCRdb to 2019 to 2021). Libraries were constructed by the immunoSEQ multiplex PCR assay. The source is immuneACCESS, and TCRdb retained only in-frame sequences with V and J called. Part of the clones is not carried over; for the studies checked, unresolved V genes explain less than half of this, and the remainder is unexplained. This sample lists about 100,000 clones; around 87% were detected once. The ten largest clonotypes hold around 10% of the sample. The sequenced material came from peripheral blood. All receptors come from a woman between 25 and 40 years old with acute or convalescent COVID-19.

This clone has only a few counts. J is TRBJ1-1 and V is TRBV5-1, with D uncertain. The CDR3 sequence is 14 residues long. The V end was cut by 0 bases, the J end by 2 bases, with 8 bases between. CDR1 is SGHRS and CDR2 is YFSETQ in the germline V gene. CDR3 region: CASSLDGINTEAFF. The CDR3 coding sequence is TGCGCCAGCAGCTTGGACGGGATCAACACTGAAGCTTTCTTT.

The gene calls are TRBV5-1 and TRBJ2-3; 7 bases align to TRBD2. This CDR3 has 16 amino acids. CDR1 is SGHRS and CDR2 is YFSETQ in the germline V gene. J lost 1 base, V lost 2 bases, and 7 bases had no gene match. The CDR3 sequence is CASSFGRDYRTDTQYF. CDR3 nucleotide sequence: TGCGCCAGCAGCTTTGGCCGGGACTACCGCACAGATACGCAGTATTTT.

DNA of the CDR3: TGTGCCAGCAGTCCTAACGTTCGATCGTATAATTCACCCCTCCACTTT. It is translated as CASSPNVRSYNSPLHF. The rearrangement joins TRBV7-8 to TRBJ1-6, with no clear D. CDR1 is SGHVS, CDR2 FQNEAQ, per germline. The CDR3 covers 16 residues. The germline V and J ends were trimmed by 6 bases and 4 bases, with 16 bases remaining between them.

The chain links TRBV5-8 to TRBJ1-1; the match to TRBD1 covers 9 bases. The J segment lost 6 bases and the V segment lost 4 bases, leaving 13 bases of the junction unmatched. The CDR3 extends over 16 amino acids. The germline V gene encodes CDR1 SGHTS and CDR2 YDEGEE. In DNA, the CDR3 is TGTGCCAGCAGCAGAGGAGGGGACAGGGTGTTGGCTGAAGCTTTCTTT. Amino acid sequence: CASSRGGDRVLAEAFF.

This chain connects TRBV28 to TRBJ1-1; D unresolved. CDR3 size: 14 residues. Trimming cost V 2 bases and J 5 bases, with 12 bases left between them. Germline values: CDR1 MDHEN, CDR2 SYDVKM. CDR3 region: CASSLLVVTTEAFF. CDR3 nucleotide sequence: TGTGCCAGCAGTTTACTGGTGGTGACAACTGAAGCTTTCTTT.

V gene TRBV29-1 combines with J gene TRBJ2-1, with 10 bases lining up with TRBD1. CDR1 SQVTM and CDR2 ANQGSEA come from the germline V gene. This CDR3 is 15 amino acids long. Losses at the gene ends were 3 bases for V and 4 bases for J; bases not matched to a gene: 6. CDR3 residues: CSVEEGTGVYNEQFF. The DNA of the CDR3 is TGCAGCGTTGAGGAAGGGACAGGGGTATACAATGAGCAGTTCTTC.

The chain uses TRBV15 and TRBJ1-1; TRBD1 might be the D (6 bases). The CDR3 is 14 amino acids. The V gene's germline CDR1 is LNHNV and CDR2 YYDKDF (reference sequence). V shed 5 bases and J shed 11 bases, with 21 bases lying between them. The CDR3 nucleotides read TGTGCCACCAGCGAGGAGGGGGGGCCCTTCGAGGCTTTCTTT. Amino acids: CATSEEGGPFEAFF.

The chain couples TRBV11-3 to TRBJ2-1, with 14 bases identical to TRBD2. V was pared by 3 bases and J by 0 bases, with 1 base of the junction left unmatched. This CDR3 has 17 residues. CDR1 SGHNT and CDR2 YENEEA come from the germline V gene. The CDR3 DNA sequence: TGTGCCAGCAGCTTGGGACTAGCGGGGGACTCCTACAATGAGCAGTTCTTC. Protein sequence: CASSLGLAGDSYNEQFF. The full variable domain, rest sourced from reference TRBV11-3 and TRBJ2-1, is EAGVVQSPRYKIIEKKQPVAFWCNPISGHNTLYWYLQNLGQGPELLIRYENEEAVDDSQLPKDRFSAERLKGVDSTLKIQPAELGDSAVYLCASSLGLAGDSYNEQFFGPGTRLTVL.